A single sample is the source of the 28 T cell receptor beta chains below, sequenced in a study of blood T cell repertoires in COVID-19. Sequenced by immunoSEQ multiplex PCR; TCRdb stores in-frame clones only, minus some. Among 200,000 to 250,000 clones listed, 65% to 90% were seen once. Sequencing was performed on PBMCs or T cells enriched from blood (not recorded which). These receptors all stem from a woman aged 40-49 years with acute COVID-19.

This chain connects TRBV18 to TRBJ1-3, with D unclear. This CDR3 is built from 14 residues. V lost 4 bases and J lost 0, with 7 bases in between. Germline V lookup: CDR1 KGHSH, CDR2 LQKENI. This CDR3 is CASSLDSSGNTIYF. The CDR3, as DNA: TGTGCCAGCTCACTCGATAGCTCTGGAAACACCATATATTTT.

The chain combines TRBV27 with TRBJ1-6; D gene uncertain. V lost 6 bases to trimming and J lost 5 bases, with 11 bases between them. In germline, CDR1 is MNHEY, CDR2 SMNVEV (reference sequence). This CDR3 contains 14 residues. The CDR3 here is CASRRLGDNSPLHF. The DNA for the CDR3 is TGTGCCAGCAGACGTCTCGGGGATAATTCACCCCTCCACTTT.

The rearrangement uses TRBV3-1 (or the pseudogene TRBV3-2) and TRBJ2-1; 9 bases fit TRBD2. CDR1 and CDR2 from the germline V gene are LGHDT and YNNKEL (reference sequence). CDR3 size: 18 residues. J lost 10 bases, V lost 0 bases, and 16 bases had no gene match. CDR3 sequence reads: CASSQEGTLAGPLGEQFF. The CDR3 DNA reads as TGTGCCAGCAGCCAAGAAGGAACGCTAGCGGGACCACTTGGGGAGCAGTTCTTC.

V gene TRBV5-1 combines with J gene TRBJ2-3; 10 bases match TRBD2. CDR1 is SGHRS and CDR2 is YFSETQ in the germline V gene. V lost 7 bases, J lost 2 bases, and 7 bases stayed unmatched. This CDR3 spans 15 amino acids. This CDR3 reads CASRGLAGDTDTQYF. The CDR3 nucleotides read TGCGCCAGCCGGGGTCTAGCGGGAGACACAGATACGCAGTATTTT.

The rearrangement uses TRBV11-2 and TRBJ1-2, with D unresolved. Germline V gene sequence: CDR1 SGHAT, CDR2 FQNNGV. V shed 5 bases and J shed 4 bases, with 17 bases lying between them. This CDR3 comprises 15 residues. CDR3 protein: CASSPQTATLYGYTF. The CDR3 DNA is TGTGCCAGCAGCCCCCAAACAGCCACCCTCTATGGCTACACCTTC.

The chain recombines TRBV27 with TRBJ2-7; perhaps TRBD2 as D (7 bases). Germline values: CDR1 MNHEY, CDR2 SMNVEV (reference sequence). The V gene lost 1 base and the J gene lost 4 bases, with 11 bases spanning the gap. This CDR3 contains 14 residues. The CDR3 here is CASSLFRGGYEQYF. CDR3 sequence (DNA): TGTGCCAGCAGTTTATTCAGGGGAGGGTACGAGCAGTACTTC.

This clone was observed a handful of times. This chain uses TRBV9 with TRBJ1-2, with TRBD1 as a possible D gene (5 bases). Trimming left V 0 bases short and J 4 bases short, with 10 bases between. This CDR3 has 14 residues. The germline CDR1 and CDR2 sequences are SGDLS and YYNGEE. For the CDR3, the DNA is TGTGCCAGCAGCGTAGGCGGGGGTGGCTATGGCTACACCTTC. This codes for CASSVGGGGYGYTF.

J is TRBJ2-1 and V is TRBV7-9, with 8 nucleotides matching TRBD2. This CDR3 is built from 15 residues. The V segment lost 5 bases and the J segment 6 bases; nucleotides outside the gene matches: 9. Germline loops: CDR1 SEHNR, CDR2 FQNEAQ (reference sequence). This CDR3 is CASSPRGGPSNEQFF. The CDR3 DNA reads as TGTGCCAGCAGCCCCCGGGGGGGGCCGAGCAATGAGCAGTTCTTC.

The chain couples TRBV19 to TRBJ1-1; tentative D call: TRBD1 (5 bases). This CDR3 is built from 14 residues. Trimming pared 7 bases from V and 4 bases from J, leaving 16 bases between. CDR1 and CDR2 from the germline V gene are LNHDA and SQIVND (reference sequence). The CDR3 loop is CASTPGRGSTEAFF. The CDR3, as DNA: TGTGCCAGTACACCGGGGAGGGGTAGCACTGAAGCTTTCTTT.

The chain joins TRBV6-5 to TRBJ2-2, with TRBD2 matching over 11 bases. Per the germline V gene, CDR1 is MNHEY and CDR2 is SVGAGI. CDR3 length: 16 amino acids. Trimming removed 4 bases from V and 2 bases from J; junction bases left unmatched: 3. The CDR3 sequence: CASSLGTSGNTGELFF. CDR3 DNA: TGTGCCAGCAGTTTAGGGACTAGCGGTAACACCGGGGAGCTGTTTTTT.

V and J are TRBV7-2 and TRBJ1-5, with 7 bases matching TRBD1. Germline values: CDR1 SGHTA, CDR2 FQGNSA. The CDR3 has 16 residues. V shed 5 bases and J 3 bases; nucleotides not matched to a gene: 10. CDR3 DNA sequence: TGTGCCAGCAGCCTACGTTGGACAGGCGTCAATCAGCCCCAGCATTTT. Amino acid sequence: CASSLRWTGVNQPQHF.

V gene TRBV28 combines with J gene TRBJ1-2, with D maybe TRBD1 (5 bases). CDR3 size: 13 residues. From germline, CDR1 is MDHEN and CDR2 SYDVKM. V lost 3 bases and J 8 bases, leaving 13 bases between the germline ends. Here the CDR3 DNA reads TGTGCCAGCAGTTTGCTGGGGCGGGAAGGCTACACCTTC. Its translation is CASSLLGREGYTF.

The chain is built from TRBV14 and TRBJ1-1, with no clear D. CDR3 length: 14 residues. The ends were cut back, 1 base at V and 3 bases at J, with 9 bases in the middle. Germline V CDR1 and CDR2: SGHDN, FVKESK. The CDR3 region has the DNA TGTGCCAGCAGCCAAGTAGAACCCTACACTGAAGCTTTCTTT. It yields the protein CASSQVEPYTEAFF. The variable domain in full, completed from reference TRBV14 and TRBJ1-1, reads EAGVTQFPSHSVIEKGQTVTLRCDPISGHDNLYWYRRVMGKEIKFLLHFVKESKQDESGMPNNRFLAERTGGTYSTLKVQPAELEDSGVYFCASSQVEPYTEAFFGQGTRLTVV.

The chain links TRBV20-1 to TRBJ2-5; 15 bases are a match to TRBD2. This CDR3 spans 15 amino acids. Trimming cost V 3 bases and J 3 bases; bases outside gene matches: 2. In germline, CDR1 is DFQATT, CDR2 SNEGSKA (reference sequence). The CDR3 spells CSASRTSGREETQYF. CDR3 in DNA: TGCAGTGCTAGTCGGACTAGCGGGAGGGAAGAGACCCAGTACTTC.

This sequence joins TRBV5-1 and TRBJ1-6; D remains unclear. V gave up 5 bases and J gave up 7 bases, with 16 bases separating them. Per germline, CDR1 SGHRS and CDR2 YFSETQ. The CDR3 sequence is 15 residues long. CDR3 sequence (DNA): TGCGCCAGCAGACGCGAGGCGGCCGCCAATTCACCCCTCCACTTT. This sequence encodes CASRREAAANSPLHF.

V and J are TRBV28 and TRBJ2-1; the match to TRBD2 covers 12 bases. The length of the CDR3 is 16 residues. V shed 11 bases, J shed 2 bases, and the junction held 10 bases outside the gene matches. CDR1 and CDR2 from the germline V gene are MDHEN and SYDVKM. Here the CDR3 reads CASEAGLAGPYNEQFF. In nucleotides, the CDR3 is TGTGCCTCGGAGGCCGGACTAGCGGGACCCTACAATGAGCAGTTCTTC. The full variable domain, with the rest looked up from reference TRBV28 and TRBJ2-1, is DVKVTQSSRYLVKRTGEKVFLECVQDMDHENMFWYRQDPGLGLRLIYFSYDVKMKEKGDIPEGYSVSREKKERFSLILESASTNQTSMYLCASEAGLAGPYNEQFFGPGTRLTVL.

This rearrangement joins TRBV9 to TRBJ2-5; TRBD2 agrees at 7 bases. Trimming at V came to 0 bases and at J to 4 bases, leaving 9 bases not matched to a gene. The germline CDR1 and CDR2 sequences are SGDLS and YYNGEE. The CDR3 loop spans 16 amino acids. CDR3 in DNA: TGTGCCAGCAGCGTAGAGGGCGGGAGTAGGGTAGAGACCCAGTACTTC. It specifies CASSVEGGSRVETQYF. Combining the CDR3 with reference TRBV9 and TRBJ2-5 gives the whole variable domain DSGVTQTPKHLITATGQRVTLRCSPRSGDLSVYWYQQSLDQGLQFLIQYYNGEERAKGNILERFSAQQFPDLHSELNLSSLELGDSALYFCASSVEGGSRVETQYFGPGTRLLVL.

This clone was detected once. The rearrangement uses TRBV27 and TRBJ1-2; TRBD1 agrees at 8 bases. Unmatched junction bases numbered 7, after V lost 2 bases and J lost 8 bases. There are 14 residues in the CDR3. Germline V CDR1 and CDR2: MNHEY, SMNVEV (reference sequence). The CDR3 coding sequence is TGTGCCAGCAGTTTAACGGGACAGGCGGTCGGCTACACCTTC. Protein sequence: CASSLTGQAVGYTF.

The genes are TRBV7-8 and TRBJ2-1; the D is unclear. Germline assignment: CDR1 SGHVS and CDR2 FQNEAQ. This CDR3 region has 12 residues. Trimming took off 3 bases at V and 9 bases at J, with 9 bases between the two ends. In DNA, the CDR3 is TGTGCCAGCAGCTTTTTAGTTGCTGAGCAGTTCTTC. Its translation is CASSFLVAEQFF. Filled out from reference TRBV7-8 and TRBJ2-1, the complete variable domain reads GAGVSQSPRYKVAKRGQDVALRCDPISGHVSLFWYQQALGQGPEFLTYFQNEAQLDKSGLPSDRFFAERPEGSVSTLKIQRTQQEDSAVYLCASSFLVAEQFFGPGTRLTVL.

This rearrangement joins TRBV21-1 to TRBJ2-7; TRBD2 reflects the table's D call only, with no check against the DNA. TRBV21-1 is a recognized pseudogene. The CDR3 runs to 20 residues. As DNA, the CDR3 is TGTGCCAGCAGCTCCCGGAGGCCACTAGCGGGAGGAGGACTCTCCTACGAGCAGTACTTC. This gives the protein CASSSRRPLAGGGLSYEQYF.

V and J are TRBV5-5 and TRBJ1-4; perhaps TRBD1 as D (5 bases). The V end lost 2 bases, the J end lost 0 bases, and 14 bases lay between the germline ends. Germline V gene sequence: CDR1 SGHKS, CDR2 YYEKEE (reference sequence). The CDR3 totals 17 residues. The CDR3 nucleotides are TGTGCCAGCAGCTTACAATACAGGATAACAACTAATGAAAAACTGTTTTTT. Protein product: CASSLQYRITTNEKLFF. The variable domain in full, completed from reference TRBV5-5 and TRBJ1-4, reads DAGVTQSPTHLIKTRGQQVTLRCSPISGHKSVSWYQQVLGQGPQFIFQYYEKEERGRGNFPDRFSARQFPNYSSELNVNALLLGDSALYLCASSLQYRITTNEKLFFGSGTQLSVL.

Only one count was recorded for this clone. The chain links TRBV11-3 to TRBJ2-7; 9 nucleotides line up with TRBD2. CDR3 size: 14 residues. Germline V gene sequence: CDR1 SGHNT, CDR2 YENEEA. V shed 1 base and J 9 bases; nucleotides not matched to a gene: 7. In DNA, the CDR3 is TGTGCCAGCAGCTTAGGAGCGGGAGGTATGGGGCAGTACTTC. Protein: CASSLGAGGMGQYF. Looking up the rest from reference TRBV11-3 and TRBJ2-7 gives the full variable domain: EAGVVQSPRYKIIEKKQPVAFWCNPISGHNTLYWYLQNLGQGPELLIRYENEEAVDDSQLPKDRFSAERLKGVDSTLKIQPAELGDSAVYLCASSLGAGGMGQYFGPGTRLTVT.

The rearrangement links TRBV5-6 to TRBJ2-1; D is perhaps TRBD2 (6 bases). V was cut by 2 bases and J by 4 bases, with 16 bases left in between. Germline V gene sequence: CDR1 SGHDT, CDR2 YYEEEE. CDR3 size: 16 residues. The CDR3 DNA reads TGTGCCAGCAGCTTATTCTTGCGGGGATCTTACAATGAGCAGTTCTTC. It yields the protein CASSLFLRGSYNEQFF.

The CDR3 sequence is CASSQSGQGNTGELFF. CDR3 DNA: TGCGCCAGCAGCCAGTCGGGACAAGGAAACACCGGGGAGCTGTTTTTT. V is TRBV4-1 and J is TRBJ2-2; D perhaps matches TRBD1 (6 bases). Trimming stripped 3 bases from V and 2 bases from J, with 13 bases between. Germline loops: CDR1 MGHRA, CDR2 YSYEKL. CDR3 length: 16 amino acids.

The chain links TRBV9 to TRBJ2-2; a weak D match, TRBD2 (6 bases). This CDR3 has 13 amino acids. The V and J ends lost 7 bases and 4 bases respectively, with 11 bases between them. Germline V gene lookup returns CDR1 SGDLS and CDR2 YYNGEE. CDR3 in DNA: TGTGCCAGCCGGCGGGGAGGCACCGGGGAGCTGTTTTTT. It is translated as CASRRGGTGELFF.

This chain uses TRBV30 with TRBJ2-7; TRBD2 matches at 9 bases. With V trimmed by 2 bases and J by 3 bases, 8 bases remained unmatched. The CDR3 is made up of 15 amino acids. Germline loops: CDR1 GTSNPN, CDR2 SVGIG (reference sequence). CDR3 sequence reads: CAWSKERLAVYEQYF. CDR3 sequence (DNA): TGTGCCTGGAGTAAGGAGAGACTAGCGGTCTACGAGCAGTACTTC.

This clone was picked up a small number of times. This chain connects TRBV7-3 to TRBJ1-1; 8 bases map to TRBD1. V shed 4 bases, J shed 7 bases, and the junction held 5 bases outside the gene matches. The CDR3 has 13 amino acids. The germline V gene encodes CDR1 SGHTA and CDR2 FQGTGA. This CDR3 reads CASSWTGTDEAFF. The DNA of the CDR3 is TGTGCCAGCAGCTGGACAGGGACAGATGAAGCTTTCTTT.

This chain joins TRBV2 and TRBJ2-6; D might be TRBD2 (7 bases). The CDR3 covers 17 residues. The V and J ends lost 6 bases and 0 bases respectively, with 15 bases between them. Germline assignment: CDR1 SNHLY and CDR2 FYNNEI. Here the CDR3 reads CASSRDRTSSGANVLTF. The CDR3 DNA sequence: TGTGCCAGCAGCCGAGACAGGACTAGCTCTGGGGCCAACGTCCTGACTTTC.